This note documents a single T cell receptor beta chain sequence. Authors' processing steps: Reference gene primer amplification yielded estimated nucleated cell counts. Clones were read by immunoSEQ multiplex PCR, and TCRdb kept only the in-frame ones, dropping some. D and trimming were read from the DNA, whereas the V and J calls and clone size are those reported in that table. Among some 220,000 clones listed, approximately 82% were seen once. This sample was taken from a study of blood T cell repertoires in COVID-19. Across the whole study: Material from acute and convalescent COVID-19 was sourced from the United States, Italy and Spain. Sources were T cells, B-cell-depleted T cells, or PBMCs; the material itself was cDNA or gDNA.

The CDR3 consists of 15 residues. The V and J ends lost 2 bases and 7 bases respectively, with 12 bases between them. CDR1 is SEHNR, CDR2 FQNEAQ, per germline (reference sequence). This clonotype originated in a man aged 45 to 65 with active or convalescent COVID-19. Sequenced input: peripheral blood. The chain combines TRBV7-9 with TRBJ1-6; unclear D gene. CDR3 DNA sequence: TGTGCCAGCAGCTTAACGACTGGTTTGAATTCACCCCTCCACTTT. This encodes CASSLTTGLNSPLHF.